This T cell receptor (beta chain) was sequenced in a study of cytomegalovirus exposure and HLA in healthy donors. A remark on this clone: Its antigen is as yet unknown.

The PCR ran on 60 Vbeta and 13 Jbeta primers. Repertoires were generated with immunoSEQ multiplex PCR, while TCRdb's copy carries only in-frame clones and drops some. The table records some 120,000 clones, more than 9% of them present only once. With V trimmed by 6 bases and J by 8 bases, 6 bases remained unmatched. The CDR3 is 14 residues long. Per the germline V gene, CDR1 is SEHNR and CDR2 is FQNEAQ (reference sequence). Study observations and caveats: Earlier results showed most TCR beta V segments being productive about 90% or about 30% of the time.

This sequence originates from a woman in her late teens or twenties in good health and CMV-seropositive. This chain uses TRBV7-9 with TRBJ1-6; the match to TRBD1 covers 8 bases. The sequenced material came from PBMCs. The CDR3 DNA sequence: TGTGCCAGCAGTACCGGGACAGGAGATTCACCCCTCCACTTT. Its protein product is CASSTGTGDSPLHF.